The 20 T cell receptor beta chains given below trace back to one sample, sequenced in a study of Tregs in tolerant kidney transplant recipients. Their antigen targets remain unknown. Repertoires were generated with immunoSEQ multiplex PCR, while TCRdb's copy carries only in-frame clones and drops some. The sample has more than 25,000 clones, about 79% seen once. Sequencing used Tregs from blood cultured with allogeneic cells. The receptors come from a human donor in good health.

The J gene is TRBJ2-3, the V gene TRBV7-2, with D possibly being TRBD2 (6 bases). This CDR3 is 16 amino acids long. Germline values: CDR1 SGHTA, CDR2 FQGNSA. Deletions cut 2 bases from V and 0 bases from J, with 12 bases between. Here the CDR3 reads CASSLRGSRSTDTQYF. The CDR3 DNA follows: TGTGCCAGCAGCTTACGGGGGAGTCGGAGCACAGATACGCAGTATTTT.

This sequence joins TRBV10-1 and TRBJ2-7; 9 nucleotides align to TRBD2. V shed 7 bases and J 7 bases; nucleotides not matched to a gene: 23. The CDR3 totals 18 residues. CDR1 is WNHNN and CDR2 is SYGVQD in the germline V gene (reference sequence). The CDR3 nucleotides read TGCGCCAGCACCCCTACGGGTCCTCTAGCGGGATCTCTGGGTGAGCAGTACTTC. It translates to CASTPTGPLAGSLGEQYF.

This rearrangement joins TRBV15 to TRBJ1-2, with TRBD1 as a possible D gene (6 bases). The V end was cut by 1 base, the J end by 4 bases, with 13 bases between. The CDR3 covers 15 residues. CDR1 is LNHNV and CDR2 is YYDKDF in the germline V gene (reference sequence). In DNA, the CDR3 is TGTGCCACCAGCAGAGGTCAGGGGTCGGTCTATGGCTACACCTTC. It yields the protein CATSRGQGSVYGYTF.

The chain is built from TRBV7-8 and TRBJ2-3; D remains ambiguous. The CDR3 loop spans 11 amino acids. Germline CDR1 is SGHVS and CDR2 is FQNEAQ. Trimming cost V 5 bases and J 3 bases, with 3 bases left between them. CDR3 bases: TGTGCCAGCAGCATAACAGATACGCAGTATTTT. This encodes CASSITDTQYF.

The rearrangement joins TRBV11-3 to TRBJ2-5; the D is unclear. With 2 bases removed from V and 1 base from J, the gap between germline ends came to 8 bases. This CDR3 has 14 amino acids. The germline V gene encodes CDR1 SGHNT and CDR2 YENEEA. Here the CDR3 DNA reads TGTGCCAGCAGCTTACCGCGGAGCCAAGAGACCCAGTACTTC. Amino acids: CASSLPRSQETQYF.

V gene TRBV12-5 combines with J gene TRBJ1-2; tentatively, D is TRBD1 (5 bases). The V and J ends lost 3 bases and 4 bases respectively, with 9 bases between them. CDR1 and CDR2 (germline): LGHNT, FRNRAP. This CDR3 has 13 residues. Here the CDR3 DNA reads TGTGCTAGTGGTTTCTCGGGACCCTATGGCTACACCTTC. Protein: CASGFSGPYGYTF.

V usage is TRBV11-2 and J usage is TRBJ2-3, with TRBD2 matching 8 bases. CDR1 SGHAT and CDR2 FQNNGV come from the germline V gene. V trimming: 1 base; J trimming: 3 bases; junction bases outside the gene matches: 6. The CDR3 sequence is 16 residues long. The CDR3 here is CASSLAGGIGTDTQYF. The DNA of the CDR3 is TGTGCCAGCAGCTTAGCGGGGGGGATTGGGACAGATACGCAGTATTTT.

This rearrangement joins TRBV29-1 to TRBJ2-7; D gene ambiguous. V shed 5 bases and J shed 0 bases, with 11 bases lying between them. Germline CDR1 SQVTM, CDR2 ANQGSEA. This CDR3 has 13 residues. CDR3 bases: TGCAGCGTTCATTCCGAGAGCTCCTACGAGCAGTACTTC. Its protein is CSVHSESSYEQYF.

CDR3 sequence reads: CASSLAGAGNTIYF. CDR3 coding DNA: TGTGCCAGCAGCCTCGCTGGAGCAGGAAACACCATATATTTT. The chain carries TRBV6-6 and TRBJ1-3; D gene unclear. CDR3 length: 14 amino acids. The germline V and J ends were trimmed by 6 bases and 4 bases, with 13 bases remaining between them. CDR1 MNHNY and CDR2 SVGAGI come from the germline V gene (reference sequence).

This chain connects TRBV27 to TRBJ2-3; D gene unclear. CDR3 length: 12 amino acids. The V and J ends lost 3 bases and 9 bases respectively, with 10 bases between them. Germline-derived CDR1 and CDR2 are MNHEY and SMNVEV (reference sequence). The CDR3 reads CASSLPGLTQYF. CDR3 nucleotides: TGTGCCAGCAGTTTGCCGGGTTTGACGCAGTATTTT.

In this sample, this clone turned up a few times. The chain is built from TRBV11-2 and TRBJ2-7; D is unresolved. Germline values: CDR1 SGHAT, CDR2 FQNNGV. V was cut by 4 bases and J by 2 bases, with 12 bases left in between. This CDR3 region has 14 residues. As DNA, the CDR3 is TGTGCCAGCAGCTCAGGCCCTCCTACCTACGAGCAGTACTTC. Amino acid sequence: CASSSGPPTYEQYF.

The gene calls are TRBV7-8 and TRBJ1-5; TRBD1 matches 7 bases. V trimming: 5 bases; J trimming: 4 bases; junction bases outside the gene matches: 8. The CDR3 consists of 15 residues. Germline V gene lookup returns CDR1 SGHVS and CDR2 FQNEAQ. In nucleotides, the CDR3 is TGTGCCAGCAGCCCGACAGGGTTGTGGAATCAGCCCCAGCATTTT. It is translated as CASSPTGLWNQPQHF.

The chain combines TRBV28 with TRBJ1-2; D is unresolved. Trimming took off 2 bases at V and 0 bases at J, with 7 bases between the two ends. The germline gives CDR1 MDHEN, CDR2 SYDVKM. The CDR3 is made up of 14 amino acids. CDR3: CASSLRMTNYGYTF. CDR3 sequence (DNA): TGTGCCAGCAGTTTAAGGATGACTAACTATGGCTACACCTTC.

This chain connects TRBV7-3 to TRBJ1-1; D gene uncertain. With 2 bases removed from V and 9 bases from J, the gap between germline ends came to 13 bases. Per the germline V gene, CDR1 is SGHTA and CDR2 is FQGTGA. This CDR3 has 13 amino acids. The CDR3 region has the DNA TGTGCCAGCAGCTTAGGAACGCTGTCGCAAGCTTTCTTT. Translating it yields CASSLGTLSQAFF.

The chain joins TRBV4-2 to TRBJ1-1, with D hard to call. In germline, CDR1 is LGHNA, CDR2 YNFKEQ. Trimming pared 4 bases from V and 6 bases from J, leaving 15 bases between. The CDR3 is 14 amino acids. The CDR3 region has the DNA TGTGCCAGCAGCCCGAGTGCCGGGTTCGCTGAAGCTTTCTTT. Translated: CASSPSAGFAEAFF.

CDR3 sequence reads: CASSRGHSPLHF. Written as DNA, the CDR3 is TGTGCCAGCAGCAGGGGGCATTCACCCCTCCACTTT. The chain employs TRBV7-2 and TRBJ1-6; 7 bases map to TRBD1. After removal of 5 bases from V and 8 bases from J, the junction contained 0 bases not matched to a gene. Germline V gene lookup returns CDR1 SGHTA and CDR2 FQGNSA. CDR3 length: 12 amino acids.

This clone was recorded once. In DNA, the CDR3 is TGTGCCAGCAGCTCTTATGGGTTGGAGCAGTACTTC. Its translation is CASSSYGLEQYF. V gene TRBV7-9 combines with J gene TRBJ2-7; D is uncertain. V lost 4 bases and J lost 7, with 11 bases in between. CDR1 and CDR2 (germline): SEHNR, FQNEAQ (reference sequence). The CDR3 has 12 residues.

This clone was detected only once. The rearrangement joins TRBV12-5 to TRBJ2-5; possibly TRBD1 or TRBD2 for D (5 bases each). The germline gives CDR1 LGHNT, CDR2 FRNRAP. V was pared by 0 bases and J by 5 bases, with 16 bases between. This CDR3 is built from 16 residues. In nucleotides, the CDR3 is TGTGCTAGTGGTTTGGTCACCGGGACCCCGGTCGAGACCCAGTACTTC. It specifies CASGLVTGTPVETQYF.

This chain joins TRBV19 and TRBJ2-1, with 8 nucleotides matching TRBD2. With V trimmed by 1 base and J by 2 bases, 7 bases remained unmatched. This CDR3 comprises 17 residues. In germline, CDR1 is LNHDA, CDR2 SQIVND (reference sequence). In DNA, the CDR3 is TGTGCCAGTAGTATAGGAGGGGGACTAGGCGCCTACAATGAGCAGTTCTTC. Translating gives CASSIGGGLGAYNEQFF.

CDR3 sequence: CASSLMGQETQYF. The CDR3 region has the DNA TGTGCCAGCAGCTTAATGGGGCAAGAGACCCAGTACTTC. The V gene is TRBV7-2, the J gene TRBJ2-5; D is uncertain. There are 13 residues in the CDR3. V was shortened by 2 bases and J by 2 bases, with 6 bases between the two germline ends. Per germline, CDR1 SGHTA and CDR2 FQGNSA.